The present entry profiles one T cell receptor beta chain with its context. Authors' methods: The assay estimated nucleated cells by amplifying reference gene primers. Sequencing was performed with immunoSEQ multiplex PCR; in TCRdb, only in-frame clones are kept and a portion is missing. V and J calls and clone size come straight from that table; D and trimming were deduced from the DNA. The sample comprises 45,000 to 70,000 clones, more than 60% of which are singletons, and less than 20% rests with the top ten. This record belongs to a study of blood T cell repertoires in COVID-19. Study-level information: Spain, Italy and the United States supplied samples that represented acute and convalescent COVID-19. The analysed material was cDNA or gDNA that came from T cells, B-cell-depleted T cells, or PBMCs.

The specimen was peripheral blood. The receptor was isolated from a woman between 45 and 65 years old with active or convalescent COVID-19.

In nucleotides, the CDR3 is TGTGCCAGTAGTATAGCCTGGGACTCAACTGGGTCCGGGACCCAGTACTTC. Amino acids: CASSIAWDSTGSGTQYF. The chain uses TRBV19 and TRBJ2-5, with a possible D match to TRBD2 (6 bases). Germline assignment: CDR1 LNHDA and CDR2 SQIVND (reference sequence). The CDR3 consists of 17 residues. V lost 1 base to trimming and J lost 7 bases, with 22 bases between them.